This paragraph reports one TCR beta chain. Its antigen is unknown. The data derive from a study of response to subunit inactivated influenza vaccine. Using its own MiXCR run on the RT-PCR reads, TCRdb lists one record per CDR3 protein. The sample carries about 580,000 distinct CDR3 sequences, around 15% recorded once. The germline gives CDR1 LGHNA, CDR2 YNFKEQ. This CDR3 contains 15 residues. The V gene lost 0 bases and the J gene lost 1 base, with 7 bases spanning the gap. General study results and limits: The authors suggested that few new T cells are recruited per seasonal influenza vaccination.

The source of this sequence is a man aged 50-59 years who received an inactivated influenza vaccine. The V and J genes are TRBV4-2 and TRBJ1-3; no firm D call. Sequenced here: PBMCs from blood, sampled approximately 13 days after vaccination. CDR3 sequence: CASSQEVGSGNTIYF. DNA of the CDR3: TGTGCCAGCAGCCAAGAGGTGGGATCTGGAAACACCATATATTTT.